This is a list of T cell receptor beta chains from one sample in a study of T cell changes during pregnancy in multiple sclerosis. Profiled with immunoSEQ multiplex PCR; TCRdb holds only in-frame clones, not every one. The sample records around 15,000 clones, just under 85% being singletons. Specimen: CD8+ T cells from peripheral blood mononuclear cells, collected in the second trimester of pregnancy. The receptors were sampled from a female donor in good health, enrolled as a control in a pregnancy study. Each CDR3 is given without its conserved first and last residue.

len	v_gene	j_gene	CDR3aa
16	TRBV2	TRBJ2-1	ASRPGGRGMGSYNEQF
14	TRBV4-1	TRBJ2-3	ASSQAGTGSTDTQY
13	TRBV27	TRBJ2-7	ASSRGAGASWEQY
10	TRBV7-9	TRBJ2-2	ASSPQGGELF
13	TRBV13	TRBJ2-5	ASSPGLVGQETQY
14	TRBV9	TRBJ2-2	ASSPSGGANTGELF
13	TRBV4-3	TRBJ2-7	ASSPTRGGLYEQY
15	TRBV4-3	TRBJ1-6	ASSQDRGGAINSPLH
14	TRBV5-1	TRBJ2-5	ASSWGQGPTQETQY
10	TRBV7-2	TRBJ2-7	ASRRTDYEQY
13	TRBV6-5	TRBJ2-3	ASSYVAGVTDTQY
12	TRBV4-3	TRBJ2-7	ASSQDRGMDEQY
12	TRBV29-1	TRBJ1-1	SVMGTGGGAEAF
12	TRBV7-9	TRBJ2-7	ASSAPGTRYEQY
12	TRBV14	TRBJ1-6	ASSGGQGRSPLH
15	TRBV7-8	TRBJ2-1	ASSLGTIGQGRNEQF
12	TRBV19	TRBJ2-1	ASSLTPGGGEQF
11	TRBV29-1	TRBJ2-7	SVVSSATYEQY
12	TRBV4-3	TRBJ2-7	ASSSTGVSYEQY
12	TRBV7-8	TRBJ1-2	ASSEGQGGYGYT
12	TRBV27	TRBJ1-4	ASSQGRSNEKLF
12	TRBV4-1	TRBJ1-2	ASSQEDRGYGYT
12	TRBV11-2	TRBJ2-5	ASSSSGGKETQY
12	TRBV5-6	TRBJ1-3	ASSYGTAGNTIY
10	TRBV5-1	TRBJ2-7	ASSLNSYEQY
12	TRBV28	TRBJ1-2	ASSSGQGLYGYT
12	TRBV4-3	TRBJ2-7	ASSPGGGGYEQY
12	TRBV12-5	TRBJ2-6	ASGVSSGANVLT
13	TRBV19	TRBJ2-4	ASRTGYNPKNIQY
15	TRBV2	TRBJ2-3	ASNHGGAGGVADTQY
13	TRBV4-1	TRBJ1-1	ASSQQEGGLTEAF
13	TRBV5-5	TRBJ1-1	ASSLAQGHGTEAF